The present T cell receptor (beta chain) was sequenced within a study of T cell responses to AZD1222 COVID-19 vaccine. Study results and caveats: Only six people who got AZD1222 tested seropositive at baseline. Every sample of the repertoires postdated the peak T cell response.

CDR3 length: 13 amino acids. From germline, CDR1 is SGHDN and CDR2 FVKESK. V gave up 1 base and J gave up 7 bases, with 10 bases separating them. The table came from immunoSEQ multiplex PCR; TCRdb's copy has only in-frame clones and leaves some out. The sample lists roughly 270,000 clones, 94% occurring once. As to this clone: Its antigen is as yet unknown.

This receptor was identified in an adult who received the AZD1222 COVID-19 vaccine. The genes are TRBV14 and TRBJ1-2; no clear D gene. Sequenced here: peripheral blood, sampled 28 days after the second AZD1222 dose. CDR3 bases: TGTGCCAGCAGCCAAGCTCCGGGTCTTGGCTACACCTTC. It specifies CASSQAPGLGYTF.